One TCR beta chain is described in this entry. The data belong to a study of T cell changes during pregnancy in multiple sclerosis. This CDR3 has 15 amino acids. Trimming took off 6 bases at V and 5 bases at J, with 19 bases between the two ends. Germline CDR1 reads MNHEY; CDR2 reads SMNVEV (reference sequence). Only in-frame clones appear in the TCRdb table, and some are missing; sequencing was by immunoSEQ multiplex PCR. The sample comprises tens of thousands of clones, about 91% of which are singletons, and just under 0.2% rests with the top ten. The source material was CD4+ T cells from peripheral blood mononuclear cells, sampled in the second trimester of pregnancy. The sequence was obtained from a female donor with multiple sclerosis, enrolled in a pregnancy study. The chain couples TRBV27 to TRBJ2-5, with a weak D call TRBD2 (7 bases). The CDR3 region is CASRPETGGQETQYF. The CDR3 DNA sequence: TGTGCCAGCAGACCGGAGACGGGGGGCCAGGAGACCCAGTACTTC.